The 31 T cell receptor beta chains presented below share a single source sample, sequenced in a study of tumor-infiltrating lymphocytes in localized non-small cell lung cancer. TCRdb's table, derived via immunoSEQ multiplex PCR, lists solely in-frame clones and lacks some. The sample includes under 3,000 clones, 50% to 60% of them seen just once. Material for sequencing was uninvolved lung tissue not adjacent to the tumor. The receptors shown here come from a human donor with non-small cell lung cancer.

The sample holds a few counts of this clone. The chain employs TRBV5-6 and TRBJ2-7; D gene uncertain. The CDR3 runs 13 residues. Trimming cost V 3 bases and J 3 bases, with 10 bases left between them. In germline, CDR1 is SGHDT, CDR2 YYEEEE. DNA for the CDR3: TGTGCCAGCAGCTCCCAGATAATCTACGAGCAGTACTTC. It yields the protein CASSSQIIYEQYF.

A few counts support this clone. The V and J genes are TRBV5-1 and TRBJ2-4, with a possible D match to TRBD2 (6 bases). The CDR3 length is 14 residues. From germline, CDR1 is SGHRS and CDR2 YFSETQ. V shed 2 bases and J shed 9 bases, with 15 bases lying between them. CDR3 protein: CASSLEGGLGIQYF. The DNA of the CDR3 is TGCGCCAGCAGCTTAGAGGGAGGCCTGGGCATTCAGTACTTC.

V is TRBV7-9 and J is TRBJ2-1, with a possible D match to TRBD2 (5 bases). This CDR3 is built from 13 residues. V was pared by 8 bases and J by 16 bases, with 24 bases between. Per the germline V gene, CDR1 is SEHNR and CDR2 is FQNEAQ (reference sequence). The CDR3 nucleotides read TGTGCCAGCGGCCCCGGTGGGATGGACTCCCGATTCTTC. Encoded protein: CASGPGGMDSRFF.

This clone was recorded only once. The rearrangement joins TRBV5-1 to TRBJ2-3; a possible D gene is TRBD2 (6 bases). The CDR3 is made up of 15 amino acids. V lost 1 base and J lost 2, with 11 bases in between. CDR1 is SGHRS and CDR2 is YFSETQ in the germline V gene. CDR3 nucleotide sequence: TGCGCCAGCAGCTTGAGGGGACTTAACACAGATACGCAGTATTTT. Translation gives CASSLRGLNTDTQYF. Variable domain in full (rest from reference TRBV5-1 and TRBJ2-3): KAGVTQTPRYLIKTRGQQVTLSCSPISGHRSVSWYQQTPGQGLQFLFEYFSETQRNKGNFPGRFSGRQFSNSRSEMNVSTLELGDSALYLCASSLRGLNTDTQYFGPGTRLTVL.

This sequence joins TRBV7-6 and TRBJ2-7, with 10 bases that match TRBD2. Unmatched junction bases numbered 6, after V lost 5 bases and J lost 2 bases. Germline V gene sequence: CDR1 SGHVS, CDR2 FNYEAQ. CDR3 size: 15 residues. CDR3 DNA sequence: TGTGCCAGCAGCCGGACTAGCGGCTCCACCTACGAGCAGTACTTC. The encoded protein is CASSRTSGSTYEQYF.

This clone was observed a handful of times. The rearrangement joins TRBV19 to TRBJ2-3; unclear D gene. CDR1 is LNHDA, CDR2 SQIVND, per germline (reference sequence). Trimming removed 5 bases at V and 3 bases at J, with 9 bases between. CDR3 size: 13 residues. Here the CDR3 DNA reads TGTGCCAGTAGTTTCACCGTGACAGATACGCAGTATTTT. Its protein product is CASSFTVTDTQYF.

This clone has only a few counts. The rearrangement joins TRBV28 to TRBJ2-7; TRBD1 might be the D (5 bases). The CDR3 covers 12 residues. Per the germline V gene, CDR1 is MDHEN and CDR2 is SYDVKM. V lost 1 base and J 6 bases, leaving 7 bases between the germline ends. CDR3 coding DNA: TGTGCCAGCAGTTTATTTGACAGCGAGCAGTACTTC. The encoded protein is CASSLFDSEQYF.

The chain is built from TRBV9 and TRBJ2-3, with D perhaps given as TRBD1 or TRBD2 (5 bases each). CDR3 length: 13 residues. Germline V gives CDR1 SGDLS, CDR2 YYNGEE. V was trimmed by 4 bases and J by 5 bases, leaving 11 bases between them. The CDR3: CASSRDRGDTQYF. CDR3 sequence (DNA): TGTGCCAGCAGCCGGGACCGGGGAGATACGCAGTATTTT.

The sample holds one count of this clone. Written as DNA, the CDR3 is TGTGCCTGGAGTGGGGCCGGGACAGGGGCGAACACTGAAGCTTTCTTT. Encoded protein: CAWSGAGTGANTEAFF. This chain joins TRBV30 and TRBJ1-1; 10 nucleotides match TRBD1. The germline CDR1 and CDR2 sequences are GTSNPN and SVGIG (reference sequence). This CDR3 region has 16 residues. V lost 1 base and J lost 1; bases outside the gene matches: 6.

The rearrangement joins TRBV30 to TRBJ2-2; D is unclear. V gave up 0 bases and J gave up 0 bases, with 5 bases separating them. Germline V lookup: CDR1 GTSNPN, CDR2 SVGIG (reference sequence). CDR3 length: 14 amino acids. CDR3 sequence: CAWSVHANTGELFF. The CDR3 region has the DNA TGTGCCTGGAGTGTCCATGCGAACACCGGGGAGCTGTTTTTT.

This clone was seen just once. CDR3: CASSGGGTPWYEQYF. CDR3 in DNA: TGTGCCAGCAGTGGGGGGGGGACGCCCTGGTACGAGCAGTACTTC. The chain couples TRBV2 to TRBJ2-7, with TRBD2 matching 7 bases. The germline gives CDR1 SNHLY, CDR2 FYNNEI. CDR3 size: 15 residues. The junction had 10 bases not matched to a gene; V was cut back by 4 bases and J by 4 bases.

The chain joins TRBV30 to TRBJ2-5; D assignment may be TRBD1 or TRBD2 (6 bases each). The CDR3 runs 14 residues. Trimming took 0 bases from V and 2 from J, leaving 10 bases between them. Germline assignment: CDR1 GTSNPN and CDR2 SVGIG (reference sequence). DNA for the CDR3: TGTGCCTGGAGTGTAGGAGGGGGGCAAGAGACCCAGTACTTC. Translation: CAWSVGGGQETQYF. The entire variable domain, with the rest obtained from reference TRBV30 and TRBJ2-5, is as follows: SQTIHQWPATLVQPVGSPLSLECTVEGTSNPNLYWYRQAAGRGLQLLFYSVGIGQISSEVPQNLSASRPQDRQFILSSKKLLLSDSGFYLCAWSVGGGQETQYFGPGTRLLVL.

The rearrangement joins TRBV7-8 to TRBJ2-5, with TRBD2 matching over 10 bases. V dropped 5 bases and J dropped 1; count of bases not matched to a gene: 7. The CDR3 loop spans 16 amino acids. Looked up from germline, CDR1 is SGHVS and CDR2 is FQNEAQ. CDR3 amino acids: CASSPRLAGTQETQYF. For the CDR3, the DNA is TGTGCCAGCAGCCCTAGACTAGCGGGCACCCAAGAGACCCAGTACTTC.

The chain employs TRBV5-1 and TRBJ2-3, with D tentatively TRBD2 (5 bases). CDR1 SGHRS and CDR2 YFSETQ come from the germline V gene. Deletions cut 1 base from V and 4 bases from J, with 10 bases between. This CDR3 comprises 14 residues. The CDR3 DNA reads as TGCGCCAGCAGCTTGCGACTGGGAGCAGATACGCAGTATTTT. Translated, it gives CASSLRLGADTQYF.

There are a few counts of this clone. The V gene is TRBV9, the J gene TRBJ1-2; D unclear. Germline-derived CDR1 and CDR2 are SGDLS and YYNGEE. Between the trimmed V and J ends, which lost 4 bases and 6 bases, there was a span of 22 bases. The length of the CDR3 is 16 residues. CDR3 bases: TGTGCCAGCAGCCATCCCGACATACCGCTTACGGATGGCTACACCTTC. The encoded protein is CASSHPDIPLTDGYTF.

This chain connects TRBV7-2 to TRBJ2-7, with 13 bases that match TRBD2. Germline CDR1 reads SGHTA; CDR2 reads FQGNSA. This CDR3 spans 15 amino acids. The J segment lost 4 bases and the V segment lost 6 bases, leaving 6 bases of the junction unmatched. CDR3 residues: CASSRTSGSVYEQYF. CDR3 bases: TGTGCCAGCAGTAGGACTAGCGGGAGTGTGTACGAGCAGTACTTC.

This chain uses TRBV4-3 with TRBJ2-5; tentative D call: TRBD2 (5 bases). CDR1 is LGHNA, CDR2 YSLEER, per germline. V was cut by 5 bases and J by 1 base, with 14 bases left in between. There are 15 residues in the CDR3. The CDR3 sequence: CASSEGRGTQETQYF. Written as DNA, the CDR3 is TGCGCCAGCAGCGAGGGTCGGGGAACCCAAGAGACCCAGTACTTC.

There are a few counts of this clone. Other DNA sequences in the sample encode the same CDR3. The CDR3 protein is CASSAGQGTDTQYF. As DNA, the CDR3 is TGTGCCAGCAGTGCCGGACAGGGAACAGATACGCAGTATTTT. This chain uses TRBV6-1 with TRBJ2-3; 8 positions match TRBD1. V lost 4 bases to trimming and J lost 3 bases; unmatched junction nucleotides: 3. The germline CDR1 and CDR2 sequences are MNHNS and SASEGT. The CDR3 spans 14 residues.

This clone rates as large. The chain is built from TRBV28 and TRBJ2-4; D possibly corresponds to TRBD1 (6 bases). CDR1 is MDHEN, CDR2 SYDVKM, per germline. CDR3 size: 19 residues. The ends were cut back, 3 bases at V and 3 bases at J, with 24 bases in the middle. CDR3 DNA: TGTGCCAGCAGTTTGTTCTGGGGGCCTAAGGGTCTAGGCAAAAACATTCAGTACTTC. Residues: CASSLFWGPKGLGKNIQYF.

V and J are TRBV29-1 and TRBJ1-5; tentative D call: TRBD1 (5 bases). The germline V gene encodes CDR1 SQVTM and CDR2 ANQGSEA. Trimming shortened V by 4 bases and J by 15 bases, and 19 bases separated the two germline ends. The CDR3 runs to 12 residues. The CDR3 loop is CSVVGQGGVWHF. The CDR3 bases are TGCAGCGTTGTAGGGCAGGGAGGCGTCTGGCATTTT.

This clone has a handful of counts. The chain has TRBV7-3 and TRBJ2-5; D ambiguous. CDR1 and CDR2 (germline): SGHTA, FQGTGA. The CDR3 is 14 residues long. V was pared by 2 bases and J by 4 bases, with 11 bases between. CDR3 in amino acids: CASSLDPGGETQYF. The CDR3 region has the DNA TGTGCCAGCAGCTTAGACCCCGGTGGAGAGACCCAGTACTTC.

The CDR3 is CASSHSPEASGRAGEQFF. The CDR3, as DNA: TGCGCCAGCAGCCACAGCCCAGAGGCTAGCGGGAGGGCCGGAGAGCAGTTCTTC. V is TRBV4-1 and J is TRBJ2-1, with 12 bases identical to TRBD2. The ends lost 3 bases at V and 10 bases at J; junction bases unmatched: 16. CDR3 length: 18 residues. CDR1 MGHRA and CDR2 YSYEKL come from the germline V gene.

This clone is labeled medium-sized. The rearrangement links TRBV28 to TRBJ2-1, with 7 bases lining up with TRBD1. With 8 bases clipped from V and 4 bases from J, the junction kept 8 bases outside the gene matches. The germline V gene encodes CDR1 MDHEN and CDR2 SYDVKM. The CDR3 contains 14 residues. Written as DNA, the CDR3 is TGTGCCAGCCAGGGGACAGCCACTTACAATGAGCAGTTCTTC. Translation: CASQGTATYNEQFF.

This chain uses TRBV29-1 with TRBJ1-2; D remains unclear. Germline-derived CDR1 and CDR2 are SQVTM and ANQGSEA. The V gene lost 0 bases and the J gene lost 5 bases, with 7 bases spanning the gap. The CDR3 totals 12 residues. CDR3 sequence (DNA): TGCAGCGTTGAAGATCTCTCTTATGGCTACACCTTC. Translation gives CSVEDLSYGYTF.

The sample holds a few counts of this clone. One end of the junction does not line up with germline, which may come from a read error. The chain uses TRBV19 and TRBJ2-2; no clear D. Germline values: CDR1 LNHDA, CDR2 SQIVND (reference sequence). This CDR3 comprises 9 residues. As DNA, the CDR3 is TGTGCCAGTGGGCCAAGCAAGCTTTTT. This gives the protein CASGPSKLF.

J is TRBJ2-7 and V is TRBV20-1; 8 positions agree with TRBD2. The CDR3 sequence is 11 residues long. V was clipped by 5 bases and J by 12 bases; unmatched bases: 9. The V gene's germline CDR1 is DFQATT and CDR2 SNEGSKA (reference sequence). The CDR3 sequence: CSAEVAGLLYF. The DNA of the CDR3 is TGCAGTGCTGAGGTAGCGGGATTACTGTACTTC.

This chain joins TRBV5-6 and TRBJ2-7; tentatively, D is TRBD1 (6 bases). This CDR3 contains 13 residues. The V end was cut by 3 bases, the J end by 3 bases, with 10 bases between. From germline, CDR1 is SGHDT and CDR2 YYEEEE. The CDR3 protein is CASSSGHLYEQYF. CDR3 in DNA: TGTGCCAGCAGCTCGGGACACCTCTACGAGCAGTACTTC.

The J gene is TRBJ2-3, the V gene TRBV29-1; TRBD1 matches at 9 bases. This CDR3 comprises 12 residues. Trimming took 6 bases from V and 5 from J; bases not matched to a gene: 3. Germline V lookup: CDR1 SQVTM, CDR2 ANQGSEA. The CDR3 reads CSVGQGKDTQYF. In DNA form, the CDR3 reads TGCAGCGTGGGACAGGGCAAAGATACGCAGTATTTT.

V gene TRBV27 combines with J gene TRBJ2-7, with TRBD1 matching 7 bases. The germline V gene has CDR1 MNHEY and CDR2 SMNVEV (reference sequence). This CDR3 is 16 amino acids long. V was pared by 6 bases and J by 0 bases, with 11 bases of the junction left unmatched. The CDR3 loop is CASSLYPGQSSYEQYF. The DNA for the CDR3 is TGTGCCAGCAGCCTATACCCGGGACAGAGCTCCTACGAGCAGTACTTC.

The chain combines TRBV5-1 with TRBJ1-5; maybe TRBD1 (5 bases). The CDR3 has 14 amino acids. The ends were cut back, 0 bases at V and 4 bases at J, with 8 bases in the middle. CDR1 and CDR2 (germline): SGHRS, YFSETQ. For the CDR3, the DNA is TGCGCCAGCAGCTTGGGGGGCCAGAATCAGCCCCAGCATTTT. It encodes CASSLGGQNQPQHF.

This clone has a handful of counts. CDR3: CSAGNSDTQYF. For the CDR3, the DNA is TGCAGTGCGGGGAATTCGGATACGCAGTATTTT. The J gene is TRBJ2-3, the V gene TRBV20-1; D uncertain. With 6 bases removed from V and 6 bases from J, the gap between germline ends came to 10 bases. The CDR3 runs 11 residues. The germline CDR1 and CDR2 sequences are DFQATT and SNEGSKA (reference sequence).